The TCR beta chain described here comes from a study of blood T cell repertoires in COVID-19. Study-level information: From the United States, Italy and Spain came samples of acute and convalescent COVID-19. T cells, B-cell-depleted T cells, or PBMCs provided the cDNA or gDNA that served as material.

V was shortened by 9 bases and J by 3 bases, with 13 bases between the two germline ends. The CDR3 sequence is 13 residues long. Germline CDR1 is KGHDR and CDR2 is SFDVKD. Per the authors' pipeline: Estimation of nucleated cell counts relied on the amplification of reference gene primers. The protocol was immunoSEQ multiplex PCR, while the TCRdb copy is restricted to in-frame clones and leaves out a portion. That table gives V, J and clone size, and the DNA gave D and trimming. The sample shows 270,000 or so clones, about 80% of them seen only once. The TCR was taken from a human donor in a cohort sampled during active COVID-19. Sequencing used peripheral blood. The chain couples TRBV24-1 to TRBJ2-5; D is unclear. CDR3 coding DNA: TGTGCCACCCTCGACATCCTTGAAGAGACCCAGTACTTC. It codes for CATLDILEETQYF.